Below, 28 T cell receptor beta chains from the same sample are listed, as sequenced in a study of identical twins. MiXCR, run by TCRdb on the 5' RACE reads, gives a single entry per CDR3 protein. The sample has around 230,000 distinct CDR3 sequences, 6.5% seen once. These data are also associated with another study on T cells expressing NK-cell markers.

Sequencing was performed on CD8+ T cells sorted from blood. Receptor source: a woman under 30 in good health.

This chain joins TRBV12-3 or TRBV12-4 and TRBJ2-1; a weak D match, TRBD2 (5 bases). The CDR3 has 14 amino acids. With 3 bases removed from V and 9 bases from J, the gap between germline ends came to 15 bases. The CDR3 nucleotides are TGTGCCAGCAGTTTCAATGAGAGGGCCCTTGAGCAGTTCTTC. Translating gives CASSFNERALEQFF.

The DNA for the CDR3 is TGCAGCGTTCCCGGGAGGAACACTGAAGCTTTCTTT. Translating gives CSVPGRNTEAFF. The chain links TRBV29-1 to TRBJ1-1; D call uncertain. Trimming took off 5 bases at V and 1 base at J, with 8 bases between the two ends. The CDR3 covers 12 residues. Germline CDR1 and CDR2: SQVTM and ANQGSEA.

The V call is TRBV13, the J call TRBJ2-1; D remains unclear. V lost 0 bases, J lost 13 bases, and 10 bases lay in between. The CDR3 length is 12 residues. CDR1 is PRHDT and CDR2 is FYEKMQ in the germline V gene (reference sequence). CDR3 sequence: CASSLGPQGQFF. CDR3 sequence (DNA): TGTGCCAGCAGCTTAGGACCTCAAGGTCAGTTCTTC.

This clonotype was seen ten or more times. CDR3 loop: CASSSRGTAYEQYF. Here the CDR3 DNA reads TGTGCCAGCAGCTCCCGCGGGACCGCCTACGAGCAGTACTTC. This chain joins TRBV5-6 and TRBJ2-7, with a tentative D call TRBD2 (6 bases). The CDR3 loop spans 14 amino acids. V lost 3 bases, J lost 2 bases, and 12 bases lay in between. Germline V gene lookup returns CDR1 SGHDT and CDR2 YYEEEE.

The chain recombines TRBV19 with TRBJ2-7, with TRBD2 as a possible D gene (6 bases). The V and J ends lost 2 bases and 3 bases respectively, with 8 bases between them. Germline-derived CDR1 and CDR2 are LNHDA and SQIVND (reference sequence). The CDR3 covers 13 residues. CDR3 amino acids: CASSIRRGYEQYF. CDR3 coding DNA: TGTGCCAGTAGTATAAGGAGGGGCTACGAGCAGTACTTC.

This clonotype was detected a few times. The chain joins TRBV7-8 to TRBJ2-7; D is possibly TRBD1 or TRBD2 (5 bases each). The V end lost 2 bases, the J end lost 7 bases, and 12 bases lay between the germline ends. Germline V gene lookup returns CDR1 SGHVS and CDR2 FQNEAQ. The CDR3 contains 13 residues. The CDR3 region has the DNA TGTGCCAGCAGCTTAAGGGACGGCCGGGAGCAGTACTTC. This encodes CASSLRDGREQYF.

V gene TRBV4-3 combines with J gene TRBJ2-3, with D unresolved. Between the trimmed V and J ends, which lost 0 bases and 2 bases, there was a span of 12 bases. CDR3 length equals 16 residues. Looked up from germline, CDR1 is LGHNA and CDR2 is YSLEER. The CDR3 region has the DNA TGCGCCAGCAGCCAAGACCCCTCGCGGTTCACAGATACGCAGTATTTT. Protein sequence: CASSQDPSRFTDTQYF.

This clonotype was observed a handful of times. This chain uses TRBV9 with TRBJ1-1; TRBD1 matches 7 bases. The V segment lost 7 bases and the J segment 1 base; nucleotides outside the gene matches: 4. CDR1 SGDLS and CDR2 YYNGEE come from the germline V gene. CDR3 size: 13 residues. CDR3 sequence reads: CASGGQPNTEAFF. The DNA of the CDR3 is TGTGCCAGCGGGGGACAGCCGAACACTGAAGCTTTCTTT.

This clonotype was counted only a few times. The V and J genes are TRBV6-1 and TRBJ2-2, with D maybe TRBD1 (6 bases). The V gene's germline CDR1 is MNHNS and CDR2 SASEGT. The CDR3 sequence is 15 residues long. V was trimmed by 8 bases and J by 6 bases, leaving 19 bases between them. CDR3 in DNA: TGTGCCAGCTGGAGCGACAGGACGTCATCCGGGGAGCTGTTTTTT. The encoded protein is CASWSDRTSSGELFF.

The table lists this clonotype with a few counts. At one end, the junction sequence differs from germline, possibly due to a read error. The chain joins TRBV7-7 to TRBJ2-5; D uncertain. Germline CDR1 and CDR2: SSHAT and FNYEAQ (reference sequence). CDR3 size: 13 residues. Written as DNA, the CDR3 is TGTGCTAGCAGCTTAGGGCATCAAGAGACCCAGTACTTC. It translates to CASSLGHQETQYF.

The V call is TRBV3-1, the J call TRBJ2-2, with TRBD1 identical over 9 bases. V trimming: 1 base; J trimming: 1 base; junction bases outside the gene matches: 13. Germline V gene lookup returns CDR1 LGHDT and CDR2 YNNKEL (reference sequence). CDR3 length equals 20 residues. This CDR3 reads CASSQVSVRGQGRNTGELFF. The CDR3 DNA is TGTGCCAGCAGCCAAGTCTCGGTTCGAGGACAGGGGAGGAACACCGGGGAGCTGTTTTTT.

The chain couples TRBV27 to TRBJ2-1; TRBD2 is a possible D gene (5 bases). CDR1 is MNHEY, CDR2 SMNVEV, per germline (reference sequence). The CDR3 is made up of 13 amino acids. V lost 6 bases and J 10 bases, leaving 16 bases between the germline ends. In nucleotides, the CDR3 is TGTGCCAGCAGCTCTACACTAGTGCGGGAGCAGTTCTTC. Protein product: CASSSTLVREQFF.

This clonotype was counted at least ten times. The genes are TRBV12-3 or TRBV12-4 and TRBJ2-7; no reliable D call. CDR3 length: 15 amino acids. The V end was cut by 3 bases, the J end by 6 bases, with 18 bases between. The CDR3 region is CASSLGPGTEAEQYF. For the CDR3, the DNA is TGTGCCAGCAGTTTGGGTCCGGGTACAGAGGCCGAGCAGTACTTC.

Ten or more counts support this clonotype. The rearrangement links TRBV4-3 to TRBJ2-3; D perhaps matches TRBD2 (5 bases). The CDR3 runs 15 residues. V was trimmed by 1 base and J by 1 base, leaving 9 bases between them. The germline CDR1 and CDR2 sequences are LGHNA and YSLEER. The CDR3 protein is CASSQGFGGTDTQYF. The CDR3 DNA sequence: TGCGCCAGCAGCCAAGGATTCGGGGGCACAGATACGCAGTATTTT.

The V gene is TRBV3-1, the J gene TRBJ1-2, with 10 bases identical to TRBD1. V was pared by 0 bases and J by 4 bases, with 11 bases of the junction left unmatched. The germline gives CDR1 LGHDT, CDR2 YNNKEL (reference sequence). This CDR3 is built from 18 residues. CDR3 sequence reads: CASSQEGTGEGFGYGYTF. The CDR3 nucleotides read TGTGCCAGCAGCCAAGAGGGGACAGGGGAAGGGTTTGGCTATGGCTACACCTTC.

In its sample, this clonotype was seen many times. V and J are TRBV24-1 and TRBJ2-1; unclear D gene. V lost 4 bases to trimming and J lost 11 bases, with 14 bases between them. The germline V gene has CDR1 KGHDR and CDR2 SFDVKD. The CDR3 sequence is 13 residues long. CDR3 loop: CATSDPSTKKQFF. Here the CDR3 DNA reads TGTGCCACCAGTGACCCCAGCACAAAAAAGCAGTTCTTC.

The chain links TRBV9 to TRBJ1-4, with 7 bases matching TRBD1. V lost 7 bases to trimming and J lost 4 bases; unmatched junction nucleotides: 7. Germline CDR1 is SGDLS and CDR2 is YYNGEE. This CDR3 is built from 14 residues. The CDR3 is CASGPGTVNEKLFF. CDR3 nucleotide sequence: TGTGCCAGCGGCCCCGGGACAGTTAATGAAAAACTGTTTTTT.

The table lists this clonotype with many counts. V and J are TRBV11-2 and TRBJ1-1; D is uncertain. Germline V gene data show CDR1 as SGHAT and CDR2 as FQNNGV. Between the trimmed V and J ends, which lost 5 bases and 5 bases, there was a span of 9 bases. CDR3 length equals 12 residues. CDR3 coding DNA: TGTGCCAGCAGCCCACCCAGGACTGAAGCTTTCTTT. Encoded protein: CASSPPRTEAFF.

At least ten counts were recorded for this clonotype. The V gene is TRBV12-3 or TRBV12-4, the J gene TRBJ1-1, with D perhaps TRBD1 (5 bases). This CDR3 is built from 13 residues. The V gene lost 8 bases and the J gene lost 11 bases, with 21 bases spanning the gap. The DNA for the CDR3 is TGTGCCAGCTCCTACGCAGGGACGGGCGAGGCTTTCTTT. Its protein product is CASSYAGTGEAFF.

A few counts support this clonotype. The V gene is TRBV19, the J gene TRBJ2-1, with TRBD1 identical over 7 bases. The CDR3 extends over 15 amino acids. V trimming: 4 bases; J trimming: 5 bases; junction bases outside the gene matches: 8. CDR1 is LNHDA and CDR2 is SQIVND in the germline V gene (reference sequence). CDR3: CASSTYRGSHNEQFF. The CDR3 region has the DNA TGTGCCAGTAGTACTTACAGGGGATCCCACAATGAGCAGTTCTTC.

On this clonotype itself: A junction end diverges from the germline sequence, so it may reflect a read error. This sequence joins TRBV5-6 and TRBJ2-7, with unresolved D. Germline CDR1 SGHDT, CDR2 YYEEEE. The CDR3 is 13 amino acids. This CDR3 reads CASSPGPSCEQYF. For the CDR3, the DNA is TGTGCCAGCAGCCCTGGTCCTTCCTGCGAGCAGTACTTC.

This clonotype was counted many times. CDR3 nucleotides: TGTGCCAGTAGTCGACCGGCGGATCAGCCCCAGCATTTT. As protein: CASSRPADQPQHF. The chain recombines TRBV19 with TRBJ1-5; D not certain. This CDR3 has 13 amino acids. Germline CDR1 reads LNHDA; CDR2 reads SQIVND (reference sequence). V was shortened by 5 bases and J by 5 bases, with 10 bases between the two germline ends.

The V and J genes are TRBV3-1 and TRBJ2-1; 10 nucleotides agree with TRBD2. With 3 bases clipped from V and 6 bases from J, the junction kept 8 bases outside the gene matches. Germline-derived CDR1 and CDR2 are LGHDT and YNNKEL (reference sequence). The CDR3 sequence is 16 residues long. This chain's CDR3 is CASSQAGTSARNEQFF. Here the CDR3 DNA reads TGTGCCAGCAGCCAGGCCGGGACTAGCGCGCGCAATGAGCAGTTCTTC.

This clonotype was found a few times. This chain joins TRBV4-2 and TRBJ2-2; 11 nucleotides align to TRBD1. V lost 1 base to trimming and J lost 6 bases; unmatched junction nucleotides: 4. The CDR3 contains 16 residues. Looked up from germline, CDR1 is LGHNA and CDR2 is YNFKEQ. The CDR3 here is CASSQGPGQGAGELFF. The CDR3 DNA is TGTGCCAGCAGCCAAGGTCCGGGACAGGGGGCCGGGGAGCTGTTTTTT.

The genes are TRBV19 and TRBJ2-7; D gene ambiguous. Germline V gives CDR1 LNHDA, CDR2 SQIVND (reference sequence). With 8 bases removed from V and 3 bases from J, the gap between germline ends came to 11 bases. This CDR3 has 12 amino acids. The CDR3 DNA reads as TGTGCCAGTGGGTACGGAGTCTACGAGCAGTACTTC. Amino acids: CASGYGVYEQYF. The entire variable domain, with the rest obtained from reference TRBV19 and TRBJ2-7, is as follows: DGGITQSPKYLFRKEGQNVTLSCEQNLNHDAMYWYRQDPGQGLRLIYYSQIVNDFQKGDIAEGYSVSREKKESFPLTVTSAQKNPTAFYLCASGYGVYEQYFGPGTRLTVT.

The sample holds many counts of this clonotype. V gene TRBV13 combines with J gene TRBJ2-3, with D hard to call. The CDR3 runs to 12 residues. Looked up from germline, CDR1 is PRHDT and CDR2 is FYEKMQ (reference sequence). V was cut by 1 base and J by 5 bases, with 4 bases left in between. CDR3 DNA sequence: TGTGCCAGCAGCTTAGAAGAAGATACGCAGTATTTT. It is translated as CASSLEEDTQYF. The full variable domain, in which reference TRBV13 and TRBJ2-3 provide the parts outside the CDR3, is AAGVIQSPRHLIKEKRETATLKCYPIPRHDTVYWYQQGPGQDPQFLISFYEKMQSDKGSIPDRFSAQQFSDYHSELNMSSLELGDSALYFCASSLEEDTQYFGPGTRLTVL.

This clonotype has only a few counts. The rearrangement uses TRBV12-3 or TRBV12-4 and TRBJ1-2; D is uncertain. This CDR3 region has 14 residues. Trimming took 3 bases from V and 3 from J, leaving 11 bases between them. The chain's CDR3 is CASSFGGPDYGYTF. The CDR3 region has the DNA TGTGCCAGCAGTTTCGGCGGACCAGACTATGGCTACACCTTC.

Ten or more counts support this clonotype. V is TRBV7-8 and J is TRBJ2-1, with D uncertain. The germline gives CDR1 SGHVS, CDR2 FQNEAQ. Between the trimmed V and J ends, which lost 2 bases and 5 bases, there was a span of 7 bases. There are 13 residues in the CDR3. In DNA form, the CDR3 reads TGTGCCAGCAGCTTATATCTGCACAATGAGCAGTTCTTC. This codes for CASSLYLHNEQFF.